The 5 T cell receptor beta chains below all came from one sample that was sequenced in a study of blood T cell repertoires in COVID-19. Measured with immunoSEQ multiplex PCR; TCRdb has only the in-frame clones, and not every one. The sample lists under 200,000 clones; approximately 90% were seen once. The specimen sequenced was peripheral blood. The receptors here all came from a man aged 45-65 years with acute or convalescent COVID-19.

The chain links TRBV5-4 to TRBJ2-2; the match to TRBD2 covers 10 bases. Germline-derived CDR1 and CDR2 are SGHNT and YYREEE (reference sequence). The CDR3 runs to 18 residues. Germline trimming cut 1 base from V and 4 bases from J; bases unmatched to any gene: 10. Written as DNA, the CDR3 is TGTGCCAGCAGCTTGCTTCGGACTAGCGGCCTGGGCACCGGGGAGCTGTTTTTT. It specifies CASSLLRTSGLGTGELFF.

This chain links TRBV5-1 with TRBJ2-3; 7 bases line up with TRBD2. V lost 0 bases and J lost 0; bases outside the gene matches: 1. The CDR3 runs to 15 residues. The V gene's germline CDR1 is SGHRS and CDR2 YFSETQ. In nucleotides, the CDR3 is TGCGCCAGCAGCTTGGTGGGGGGGAGCACAGATACGCAGTATTTT. As protein: CASSLVGGSTDTQYF.

The chain joins TRBV4-1 to TRBJ2-2; 9 positions agree with TRBD2. Germline assignment: CDR1 MGHRA and CDR2 YSYEKL. The CDR3 is 17 residues long. V dropped 1 base and J dropped 5; count of bases not matched to a gene: 8. CDR3 region: CASSQVIAGVGTGELFF. The CDR3 nucleotides are TGCGCCAGCAGCCAAGTTATAGCGGGAGTCGGGACCGGGGAGCTGTTTTTT.

The V call is TRBV15, the J call TRBJ2-7; D call uncertain. This CDR3 comprises 11 residues. V gave up 5 bases and J gave up 3 bases, with 5 bases separating them. Germline lookup yields CDR1 LNHNV and CDR2 YYDKDF (reference sequence). The CDR3, as DNA: TGTGCCACCAGCGACTTCTACGAGCAGTACGTC. Translation gives CATSDFYEQYV.

The V and J genes are TRBV5-8 and TRBJ2-2; 9 bases are shared with TRBD2. The CDR3 runs 19 residues. CDR1 is SGHTS, CDR2 YDEGEE, per germline. Trimming took 3 bases from V and 4 from J; bases not matched to a gene: 16. CDR3 coding DNA: TGTGCCAGCAGCTCCCCTGGGCTAGCGGGGACCCCGGGCACCGGGGAGCTGTTTTTT. Encoded protein: CASSSPGLAGTPGTGELFF.